The 15 T cell receptor beta chains below were found in one sample sequenced in a study of T cell repertoires in cytomegalovirus infection. The antigens these receptors bind are not known. TCRdb reprocessed the reads via MiXCR and lists one record per CDR3 protein. The profile shows about 340,000 distinct CDR3 sequences, under 35% of them singletons. The specimen was cultured PBMCs, collected from culture after CMV antigen stimulation. These receptors came from a human donor in good health (CMV status not recorded). Some clones in this sample may be carry-over from other donors' samples.

This clonotype was counted a few times. The CDR3 sequence: CASSPWERNTEAFF. The CDR3, as DNA: TGCGCCAGCAGCCCTTGGGAGAGGAACACTGAAGCTTTCTTT. The chain uses TRBV5-1 and TRBJ1-1; D gene ambiguous. The CDR3 runs 14 residues. V was shortened by 4 bases and J by 1 base, with 11 bases between the two germline ends. Germline assignment: CDR1 SGHRS and CDR2 YFSETQ.

This clonotype was recorded a few times. V usage is TRBV20-1 and J usage is TRBJ2-7; 12 bases align to TRBD2. Trimming cost V 4 bases and J 8 bases; bases outside gene matches: 12. The CDR3 is 15 amino acids. Per germline, CDR1 DFQATT and CDR2 SNEGSKA (reference sequence). CDR3 residues: CSATYGLAGSGKQYF. The CDR3 nucleotides read TGCAGTGCTACGTACGGACTAGCGGGAAGTGGCAAGCAGTACTTC.

This clonotype came up once. V gene TRBV28 combines with J gene TRBJ1-2; the D gene is possibly TRBD1 (6 bases). The ends were cut back, 4 bases at V and 4 bases at J, with 10 bases in the middle. The CDR3 runs 13 residues. CDR1 and CDR2 (germline): MDHEN, SYDVKM. CDR3 region: CASSYGQIYGYTF. The CDR3, as DNA: TGTGCCAGCAGTTATGGACAGATCTATGGCTACACCTTC.

This clonotype turned up a few times. The chain combines TRBV7-6 with TRBJ2-1; tentative D call: TRBD2 (6 bases). Trimming took 1 base from V and 7 from J, leaving 14 bases between them. Germline assignment: CDR1 SGHVS and CDR2 FNYEAQ. The CDR3 is 15 residues long. The CDR3 DNA reads as TGTGCCAGCAGCTTAGGGGCAAGAGGAGGGAATGAGCAGTTCTTC. Amino acid sequence: CASSLGARGGNEQFF. The full variable domain, rest sourced from reference TRBV7-6 and TRBJ2-1, is GAGVSQSPRYKVTKRGQDVALRCDPISGHVSLYWYRQALGQGPEFLTYFNYEAQQDKSGLPNDRFSAERPEGSISTLTIQRTEQRDSAMYRCASSLGARGGNEQFFGPGTRLTVL.

The chain couples TRBV28 to TRBJ2-7, with 9 nucleotides matching TRBD1. The CDR3 is 15 amino acids. From germline, CDR1 is MDHEN and CDR2 SYDVKM. After removal of 6 bases from V and 5 bases from J, the junction contained 11 bases not matched to a gene. CDR3 residues: CASSLPGQGGHEQYF. CDR3 bases: TGTGCCAGCAGCCTACCGGGACAGGGTGGTCACGAGCAGTACTTC.

In this sample, this clonotype turned up a few times. The chain is built from TRBV25-1 and TRBJ1-1; TRBD1 matches at 7 bases. V lost 6 bases and J lost 9; bases outside the gene matches: 13. The CDR3 runs 14 residues. Germline V gives CDR1 MGHDK, CDR2 SYGVNS. The CDR3 loop is CASRGSTGKSKAFF. The CDR3 DNA is TGTGCCAGCAGGGGCTCGACAGGGAAGTCGAAAGCTTTCTTT.

V usage is TRBV20-1 and J usage is TRBJ2-1; the match to TRBD2 covers 7 bases. There are 13 residues in the CDR3. Germline values: CDR1 DFQATT, CDR2 SNEGSKA (reference sequence). V was pared by 4 bases and J by 7 bases, with 7 bases of the junction left unmatched. The CDR3 nucleotides read TGCAGTGCTATAACCGGGACTAATAATGAGCAGTTCTTC. Its translation is CSAITGTNNEQFF.

V and J are TRBV11-2 and TRBJ2-1; perhaps TRBD2 as D (5 bases). The length of the CDR3 is 15 residues. The V end was cut by 7 bases, the J end by 1 base, with 14 bases between. From germline, CDR1 is SGHAT and CDR2 FQNNGV. CDR3 in DNA: TGTGCCAGCATCCCCATAGCGAAATCCTACAATGAGCAGTTCTTC. Its protein is CASIPIAKSYNEQFF.

This clonotype was recorded once. J is TRBJ2-1 and V is TRBV27; possible D gene TRBD2, 5 bases. The CDR3 totals 16 residues. The V end was cut by 2 bases, the J end by 7 bases, with 18 bases between. Per germline, CDR1 MNHEY and CDR2 SMNVEV (reference sequence). CDR3 in amino acids: CASSLSGYSVRNEQFF. CDR3 DNA: TGTGCCAGCAGTTTAAGCGGTTACAGCGTAAGGAATGAGCAGTTCTTC.

This clonotype appeared a few times. The V gene is TRBV6-5, the J gene TRBJ2-7; tentatively, D is TRBD1 or TRBD2 (6 bases each). The V gene's germline CDR1 is MNHEY and CDR2 SVGAGI. The CDR3 runs 13 residues. Trimming took 6 bases from V and 4 from J, leaving 13 bases between them. The CDR3 protein is CASSFRGQYEQYF. In DNA form, the CDR3 reads TGTGCCAGCAGCTTCCGGGGGCAGTACGAGCAGTACTTC.

The gene calls are TRBV20-1 and TRBJ2-3, with 7 bases that match TRBD1. The CDR3 extends over 16 amino acids. In germline, CDR1 is DFQATT, CDR2 SNEGSKA (reference sequence). With 1 base clipped from V and 1 base from J, the junction kept 8 bases outside the gene matches. The CDR3 nucleotides are TGCAGTGCTAGAGCCTCGACAGGGTACGGCACAGATACGCAGTATTTT. Translation gives CSARASTGYGTDTQYF.

The chain carries TRBV12-3 or TRBV12-4 and TRBJ2-2; the match to TRBD2 covers 7 bases. The CDR3 runs 12 residues. The V segment lost 7 bases and the J segment 6 bases; nucleotides outside the gene matches: 2. CDR3 nucleotides: TGTGCCAGCACCGGACTAGCCGGGGAGCTGTTTTTT. Translation gives CASTGLAGELFF.

The sample holds many counts of this clonotype. The rearrangement uses TRBV7-2 and TRBJ1-2; perhaps TRBD1 as D (5 bases). CDR3 size: 16 residues. Trimming removed 3 bases at V and 7 bases at J, with 21 bases between. In germline, CDR1 is SGHTA, CDR2 FQGNSA. The CDR3 is CASSLRPGLRATGYTF. The CDR3 DNA is TGTGCCAGCAGCTTGCGTCCGGGACTGAGGGCTACTGGCTACACCTTC.

In this sample, this clonotype turned up a few times. The V call is TRBV10-3, the J call TRBJ1-1; D ambiguous. V lost 0 bases, J lost 3 bases, and 14 bases lay in between. The CDR3 totals 16 residues. The germline V gene has CDR1 ENHRY and CDR2 SYGVKD. CDR3 region: CAISESRAENHTEAFF. DNA for the CDR3: TGTGCCATCAGTGAGTCGAGGGCCGAGAACCACACTGAAGCTTTCTTT.

The chain carries TRBV11-2 and TRBJ1-1; D remains ambiguous. Trimming took off 5 bases at V and 1 base at J, with 14 bases between the two ends. CDR1 is SGHAT, CDR2 FQNNGV, per germline. The CDR3 loop spans 15 amino acids. The CDR3 sequence: CASSAWDGPNTEAFF. In DNA, the CDR3 is TGTGCCAGCAGCGCCTGGGATGGGCCGAACACTGAAGCTTTCTTT.